This T cell receptor (beta chain) was captured in a study of T cell responses to AZD1222 COVID-19 vaccine. The study, taken as a whole, reports: Among vaccine-associated CD4 TCRs, coverage spanned spike, with dominance at 160-218 and 743-854. Donors in the cohort were predominantly white British and more often female, and clonal diversity was possibly underestimated. Baseline seropositivity occurred in only a handful of AZD1222 recipients. No day 14 peak samples; only post-peak repertoires were characterized.

TCRdb keeps only in-frame clones here, not all; method: immunoSEQ multiplex PCR. The sample shows some 130,000 clones, approximately 90% of them seen only once. Comment on this clone: Its target is unknown.

The germline V gene encodes CDR1 WSHSY and CDR2 SAAADI. The CDR3 is made up of 13 amino acids. V lost 6 bases to trimming and J lost 4 bases, with 7 bases between them. This sequence joins TRBV10-2 and TRBJ2-6; D gene uncertain. This receptor was taken from an adult in good health. The sample in question was peripheral blood, obtained on day 0 of AZD1222 vaccination. The CDR3 nucleotides read TGCGCCAGCAGGGTTTCCGGGGCCAACGTCCTGACTTTC. The encoded protein is CASRVSGANVLTF.